This T cell receptor beta chain was retrieved from a study of blood T cell repertoires in COVID-19. Study-level background: Acute and convalescent COVID-19 samples came from the United States, Italy and Spain. T cells, B-cell-depleted T cells, or PBMCs supplied cDNA or gDNA.

Authors' processing steps: Amplification of reference gene primers was used by the study to estimate nucleated cell counts. TCRdb keeps only in-frame clones here, not all; method: immunoSEQ multiplex PCR. The V and J calls and clone size come from that table; D and trimming were worked out from the DNA. The sample lists about 140,000 clones, approximately 84% occurring once. Trimming took 7 bases from V and 2 from J; bases not matched to a gene: 7. Germline V gene data show CDR1 as KGHDR and CDR2 as SFDVKD. The CDR3 extends over 16 amino acids. The clonotype originates from a woman aged 60-75 years with acute or convalescent COVID-19. The sample comprised peripheral blood. This rearrangement joins TRBV24-1 to TRBJ2-3; 11 bases are shared with TRBD1. The CDR3 loop reads CATRGTGGTNTDTQYF. The CDR3, as DNA: TGTGCCACCAGAGGGACAGGGGGAACCAACACAGATACGCAGTATTTT.